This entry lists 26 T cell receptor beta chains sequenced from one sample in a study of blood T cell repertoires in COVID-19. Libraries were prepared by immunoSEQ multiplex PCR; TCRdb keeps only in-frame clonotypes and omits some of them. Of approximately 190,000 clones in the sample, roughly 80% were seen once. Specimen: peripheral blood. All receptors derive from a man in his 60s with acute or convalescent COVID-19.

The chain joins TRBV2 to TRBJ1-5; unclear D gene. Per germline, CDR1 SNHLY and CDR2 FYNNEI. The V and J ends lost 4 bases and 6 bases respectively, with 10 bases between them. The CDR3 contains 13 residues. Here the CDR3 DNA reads TGTGCCAGCAGTGTTTTGGCGGGTCAGCCCCAGCATTTT. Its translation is CASSVLAGQPQHF.

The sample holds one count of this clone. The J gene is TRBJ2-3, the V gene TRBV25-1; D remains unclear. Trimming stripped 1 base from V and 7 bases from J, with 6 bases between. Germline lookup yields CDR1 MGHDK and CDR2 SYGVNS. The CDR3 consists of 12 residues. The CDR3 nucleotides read TGTGCCAGCAGTGAATCGGTTAATACGCAGTATTTT. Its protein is CASSESVNTQYF.

CDR3 residues: CASSTSGDPYNEQFF. In DNA form, the CDR3 reads TGTGCCAGCAGCACTAGCGGGGACCCCTACAATGAGCAGTTCTTC. V gene TRBV7-3 combines with J gene TRBJ2-1; 10 bases map to TRBD2. This CDR3 comprises 15 residues. V gave up 5 bases and J gave up 2 bases; unmatched junction bases: 3. Germline CDR1 SGHTA, CDR2 FQGTGA. The whole variable domain, filled in from reference TRBV7-3 and TRBJ2-1, reads GAGVSQTPSNKVTEKGKYVELRCDPISGHTALYWYRQSLGQGPEFLIYFQGTGAADDSGLPNDRFFAVRPEGSVSTLKIQRTERGDSAVYLCASSTSGDPYNEQFFGPGTRLTVL.

CDR3 residues: CASKLSPTDTQYF. The CDR3 coding sequence is TGTGCCAGCAAACTATCCCCCACAGATACGCAGTATTTT. The chain is built from TRBV2 and TRBJ2-3; D is unresolved. The V gene's germline CDR1 is SNHLY and CDR2 FYNNEI. The CDR3 runs 13 residues. V lost 7 bases and J lost 2, with 10 bases in between.

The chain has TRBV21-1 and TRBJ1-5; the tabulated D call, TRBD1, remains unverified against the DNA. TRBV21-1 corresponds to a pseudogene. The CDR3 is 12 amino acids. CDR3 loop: CASSRDTKPQHF. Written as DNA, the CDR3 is TGTGCCAGCAGCAGGGACACCAAGCCCCAGCATTTT.

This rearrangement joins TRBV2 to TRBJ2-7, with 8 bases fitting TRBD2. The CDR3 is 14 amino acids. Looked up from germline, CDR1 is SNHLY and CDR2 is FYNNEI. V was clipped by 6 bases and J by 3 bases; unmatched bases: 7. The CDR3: CASSASGLIYEQYF. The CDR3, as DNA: TGTGCCAGCAGCGCTAGCGGGCTAATCTACGAGCAGTACTTC.

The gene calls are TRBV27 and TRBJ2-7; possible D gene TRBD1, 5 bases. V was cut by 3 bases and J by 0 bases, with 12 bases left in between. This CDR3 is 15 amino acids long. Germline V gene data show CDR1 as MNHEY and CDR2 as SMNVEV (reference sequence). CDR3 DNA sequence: TGTGCCAGCAGTTTTAGGGGCCTTAGCTCCTACGAGCAGTACTTC. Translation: CASSFRGLSSYEQYF.

In DNA form, the CDR3 reads TGTGCCAGCAGCAAAGGTCGACTAGCGGGACCATTTAGCACAGATACGCAGTATTTT. This codes for CASSKGRLAGPFSTDTQYF. V usage is TRBV21-1 and J usage is TRBJ2-3; TRBD2, the table's D call, lacks a check against the DNA. TRBV21-1 is tagged as a pseudogene. CDR3 size: 19 residues.

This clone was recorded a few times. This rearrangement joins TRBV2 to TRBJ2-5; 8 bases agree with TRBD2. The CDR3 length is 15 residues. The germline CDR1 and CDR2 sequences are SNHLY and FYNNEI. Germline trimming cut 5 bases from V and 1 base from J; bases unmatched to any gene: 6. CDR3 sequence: CASSLPTSGQETQYF. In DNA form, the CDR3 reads TGTGCCAGCAGTCTCCCAACTAGCGGCCAAGAGACCCAGTACTTC. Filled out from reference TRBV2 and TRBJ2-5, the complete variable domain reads EPEVTQTPSHQVTQMGQEVILRCVPISNHLYFYWYRQILGQKVEFLVSFYNNEISEKSEIFDDQFSVERPDGSNFTLKIRSTKLEDSAMYFCASSLPTSGQETQYFGPGTRLLVL.

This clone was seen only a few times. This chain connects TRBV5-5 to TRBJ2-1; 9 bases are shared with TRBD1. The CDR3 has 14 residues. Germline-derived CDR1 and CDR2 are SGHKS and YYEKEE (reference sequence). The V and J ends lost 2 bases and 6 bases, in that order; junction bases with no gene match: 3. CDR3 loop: CASSFRDRANEQFF. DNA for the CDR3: TGTGCCAGCAGCTTCCGGGACAGGGCCAATGAGCAGTTCTTC.

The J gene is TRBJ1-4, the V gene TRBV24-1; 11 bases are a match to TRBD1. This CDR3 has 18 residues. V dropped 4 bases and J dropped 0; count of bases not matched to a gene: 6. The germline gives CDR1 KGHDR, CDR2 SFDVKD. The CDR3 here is CATSEGGQGAPTNEKLFF. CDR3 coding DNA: TGTGCCACCAGTGAAGGAGGACAGGGGGCTCCAACTAATGAAAAACTGTTTTTT.

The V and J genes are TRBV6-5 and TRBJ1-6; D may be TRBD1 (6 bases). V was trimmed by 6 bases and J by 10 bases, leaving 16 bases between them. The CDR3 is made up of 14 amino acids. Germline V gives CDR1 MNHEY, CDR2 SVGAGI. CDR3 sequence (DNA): TGTGCCAGCAGGACAGGCCTCGTTTCATCACCCCTCCACTTT. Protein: CASRTGLVSSPLHF.

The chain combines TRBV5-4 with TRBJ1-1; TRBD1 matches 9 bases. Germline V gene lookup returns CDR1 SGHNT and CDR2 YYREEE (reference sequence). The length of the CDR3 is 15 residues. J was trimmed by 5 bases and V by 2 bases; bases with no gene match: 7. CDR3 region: CASSLRTGATTEAFF. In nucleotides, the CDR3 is TGTGCCAGCAGCTTACGGACAGGGGCTACGACTGAAGCTTTCTTT.

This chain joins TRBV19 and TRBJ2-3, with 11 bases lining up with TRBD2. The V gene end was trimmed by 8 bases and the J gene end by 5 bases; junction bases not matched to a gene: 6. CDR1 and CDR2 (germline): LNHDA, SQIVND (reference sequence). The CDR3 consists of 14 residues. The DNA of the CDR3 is TGTGCCAGTGGCATACTAGCGGGAGTAGATACGCAGTATTTT. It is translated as CASGILAGVDTQYF.

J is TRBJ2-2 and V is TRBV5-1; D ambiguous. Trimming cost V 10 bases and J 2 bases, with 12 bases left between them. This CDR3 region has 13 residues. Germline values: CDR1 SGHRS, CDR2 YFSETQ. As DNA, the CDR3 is TGCGCCTCCTCCCCCGGTAACACCGGGGAGCTGTTTTTT. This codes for CASSPGNTGELFF.

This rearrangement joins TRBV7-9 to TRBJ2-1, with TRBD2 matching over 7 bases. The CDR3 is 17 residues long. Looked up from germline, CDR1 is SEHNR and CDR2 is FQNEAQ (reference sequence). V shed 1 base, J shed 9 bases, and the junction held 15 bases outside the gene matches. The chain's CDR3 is CASSLVLTGGRNIEQFF. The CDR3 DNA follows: TGTGCCAGCAGCTTAGTTTTGACGGGAGGCCGTAATATTGAGCAGTTCTTC.

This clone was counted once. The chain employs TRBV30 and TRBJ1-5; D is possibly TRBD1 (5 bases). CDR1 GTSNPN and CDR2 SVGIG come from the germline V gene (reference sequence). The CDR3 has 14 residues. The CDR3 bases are TGTGCTTGCCAGGGTGGTGATAGCAATCAGCCCCAGCATTTT. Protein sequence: CACQGGDSNQPQHF.

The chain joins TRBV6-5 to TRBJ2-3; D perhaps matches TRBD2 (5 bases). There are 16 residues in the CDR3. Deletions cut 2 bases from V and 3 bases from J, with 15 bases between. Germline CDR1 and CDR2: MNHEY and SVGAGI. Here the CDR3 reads CASSYRAVGGTDTQYF. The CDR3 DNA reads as TGTGCCAGCAGTTACAGGGCGGTTGGAGGAACAGATACGCAGTATTTT.

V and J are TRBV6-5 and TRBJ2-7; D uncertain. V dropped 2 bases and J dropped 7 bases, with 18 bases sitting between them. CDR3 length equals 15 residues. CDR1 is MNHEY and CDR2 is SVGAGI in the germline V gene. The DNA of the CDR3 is TGTGCCAGCAGTTACGGCGCAGGCTTCCCTACAGAGCAGTACTTC. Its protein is CASSYGAGFPTEQYF.

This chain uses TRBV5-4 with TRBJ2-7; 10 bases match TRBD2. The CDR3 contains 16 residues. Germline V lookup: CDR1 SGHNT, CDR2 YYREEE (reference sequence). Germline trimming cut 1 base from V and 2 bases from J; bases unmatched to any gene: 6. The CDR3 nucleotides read TGTGCCAGCAGCTTGTCGGCCGGACTAGCGGCCTACGAGCAGTACTTC. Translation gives CASSLSAGLAAYEQYF.

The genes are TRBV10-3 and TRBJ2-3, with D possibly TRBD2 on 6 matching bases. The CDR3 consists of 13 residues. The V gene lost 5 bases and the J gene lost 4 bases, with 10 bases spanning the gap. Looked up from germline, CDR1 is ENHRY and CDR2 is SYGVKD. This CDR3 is CAISPGSADTQYF. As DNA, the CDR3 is TGTGCCATCAGTCCCGGGAGTGCAGATACGCAGTATTTT.

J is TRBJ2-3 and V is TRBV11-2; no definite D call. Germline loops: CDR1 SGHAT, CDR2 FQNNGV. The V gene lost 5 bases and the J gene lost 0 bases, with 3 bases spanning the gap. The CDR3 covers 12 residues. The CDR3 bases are TGTGCCAGCAGCCCTAGCACAGATACGCAGTATTTT. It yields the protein CASSPSTDTQYF.

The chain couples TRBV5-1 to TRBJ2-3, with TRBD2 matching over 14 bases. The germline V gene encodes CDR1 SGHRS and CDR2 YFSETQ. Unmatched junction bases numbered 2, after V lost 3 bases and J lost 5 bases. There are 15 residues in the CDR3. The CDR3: CASSSGLAGGDTQYF. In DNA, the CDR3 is TGCGCCAGCAGCTCCGGACTAGCGGGGGGAGATACGCAGTATTTT.

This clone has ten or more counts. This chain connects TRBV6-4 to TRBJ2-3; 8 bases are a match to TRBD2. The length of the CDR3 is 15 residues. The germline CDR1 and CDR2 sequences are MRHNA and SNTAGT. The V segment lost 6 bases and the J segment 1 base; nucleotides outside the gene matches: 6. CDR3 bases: TGTGCCAGCAGCGAAGCGGGGGACGGCACAGATACGCAGTATTTT. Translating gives CASSEAGDGTDTQYF.

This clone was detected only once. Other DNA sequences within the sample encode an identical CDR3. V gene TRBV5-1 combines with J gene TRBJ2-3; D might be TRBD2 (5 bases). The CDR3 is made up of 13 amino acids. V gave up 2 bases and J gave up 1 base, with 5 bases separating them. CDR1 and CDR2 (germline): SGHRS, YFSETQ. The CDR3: CASSLAGTDTQYF. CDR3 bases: TGCGCCAGCAGCTTAGCGGGCACAGATACGCAGTATTTT.

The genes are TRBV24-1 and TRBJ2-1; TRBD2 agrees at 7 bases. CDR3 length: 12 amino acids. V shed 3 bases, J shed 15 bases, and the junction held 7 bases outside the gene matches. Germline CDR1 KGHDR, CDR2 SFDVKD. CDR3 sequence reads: CATSDPRTSLFF. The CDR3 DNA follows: TGTGCCACCAGTGATCCTAGGACTAGTCTGTTCTTC.